Listed below are T cell receptor beta chains from one sample, sequenced in a study of a mutant IDH1 vaccine in newly diagnosed glioma. These TCRs are of unknown antigen specificity. TCRdb's table, derived via immunoSEQ multiplex PCR, lists solely in-frame clones and lacks some. In the table there are 110,000 or so clones, roughly 90% of which are singletons. Sequencing used PBMCs, obtained from a glioma patient whose treatment included an IDH1 peptide vaccine. The receptor set was obtained from a woman aged 45-59 years with glioma. The CDR3 runs from the conserved cysteine through the conserved F or W. The D gene is left open where the match is weak. Size tells how often a clone was seen (once, few, many) or the class of an expanded clone, and some rows leave it out.

j_call | v_call | d_call | clone_size | cdr3_aa | cdr3_nt
TRBJ2-1 | TRBV7-3 | NA | NA | CASSLAVSSYNEQFF | TGTGCCAGCAGCTTAGCGGTGAGCTCCTACAATGAGCAGTTCTTC
TRBJ2-7 | TRBV5-1 | TRBD2 | NA | CASSLGLAGMSYEQYF | TGCGCCAGCAGCTTGGGACTAGCGGGGATGTCCTACGAGCAGTACTTC
TRBJ2-5 | TRBV5-6 | TRBD1 | NA | CASSLDRGQETQYF | TGTGCCAGCAGCTTGGACAGGGGGCAAGAGACCCAGTACTTC
TRBJ2-7 | TRBV27 | NA | NA | CATSIVGDPSEQYF | TGTGCCACTTCAATAGTCGGGGACCCCTCCGAGCAGTACTTC
TRBJ1-5 | TRBV18 | NA | few | CASSPWGSNQPQHF | TGTGCCAGCTCCCCGTGGGGAAGCAATCAGCCCCAGCATTTT
TRBJ2-7 | TRBV5-5 | TRBD1 | NA | CASNVDRAFSYEQYF | TGTGCCAGCAACGTAGACAGGGCCTTCTCCTACGAGCAGTACTTC
TRBJ1-1 | TRBV10-3 | NA | NA | CAISRTVEGTEAFF | TGTGCCATCAGCAGGACCGTTGAAGGCACTGAAGCTTTCTTT
TRBJ2-5 | TRBV7-9 | NA | NA | CASSVELARKETQYF | TGTGCCAGCAGCGTTGAGCTAGCGCGTAAAGAGACCCAGTACTTC
TRBJ1-4 | TRBV28 | NA | NA | CASLGYTEGLFF | TGTGCCAGCCTCGGGTATACAGAAGGACTGTTTTTT
TRBJ2-1 | TRBV29-1 | NA | NA | CSVLVGLDGEQFF | TGCAGCGTTCTAGTCGGGCTAGACGGTGAGCAGTTCTTC
TRBJ1-5 | TRBV5-1 | NA | NA | CASSLATGNGPQHF | TGCGCCAGCAGCTTGGCCACAGGGAATGGTCCCCAGCATTTT
TRBJ2-1 | TRBV27 | NA | once | CASSFTGDEQFF | TGTGCCAGCAGTTTTACGGGAGATGAGCAGTTCTTC
TRBJ1-6 | TRBV13 | TRBD1 | NA | CASSLGQGVGNSPLHF | TGTGCCAGCAGCTTGGGACAGGGGGTAGGAAATTCACCCCTCCACTTT
TRBJ2-7 | TRBV5-4 | NA | NA | CASSSGTIYEQYF | TGTGCCAGCAGCTCGGGGACCATTTACGAGCAGTACTTC
TRBJ2-1 | TRBV19 | NA | NA | CASSNFDGSSYNEQFF | TGTGCCAGTAGTAATTTCGACGGTAGCTCCTACAATGAGCAGTTCTTC
TRBJ2-2 | TRBV11-2 | TRBD2 | NA | CASIKAGSGYPTGELFF | TGTGCCAGCATTAAAGCGGGGTCAGGCTACCCGACCGGGGAGCTGTTTTTT
TRBJ1-5 | TRBV19 | NA | NA | CASSIGPGGPNQPQHF | TGTGCCAGTAGTATAGGACCTGGGGGGCCGAATCAGCCCCAGCATTTT
TRBJ2-3 | TRBV27 | TRBD2 | NA | CASSLARLAGQYF | TGTGCCAGCAGTTTAGCCAGACTAGCGGGGCAGTATTTT
TRBJ2-1 | TRBV10-3 | NA | NA | CAISESMGSSYNEQFF | TGTGCCATCAGTGAGTCGATGGGTTCCTCCTACAATGAGCAGTTCTTC
TRBJ1-2 | TRBV19 | NA | NA | CASVGERIYGYTF | TGTGCCAGTGTAGGGGAAAGGATCTATGGCTACACCTTC
TRBJ1-1 | TRBV27 | TRBD1 | NA | CASTPTDRVTEAFF | TGTGCCAGCACCCCCACAGACAGGGTCACTGAAGCTTTCTTT
TRBJ1-2 | TRBV7-9 | TRBD1 | NA | CASVGPDRAYGYTF | TGTGCCAGCGTGGGACCTGACAGGGCCTATGGCTACACCTTC
TRBJ1-1 | TRBV28 | NA | NA | CASSLGTANTEAFF | TGTGCCAGCAGTTTAGGGACGGCGAACACTGAAGCTTTCTTT
TRBJ2-7 | TRBV28 | NA | NA | CASSLKGYEQYF | TGTGCCAGCAGTTTAAAGGGATACGAGCAGTACTTC
TRBJ2-6 | TRBV29-1 | NA | NA | CSVDTPGANVLTF | TGCAGCGTTGATACGCCTGGGGCCAACGTCCTGACTTTC
TRBJ1-1 | TRBV18 | NA | NA | CASSPTANTEAFF | TGTGCCAGCTCACCGACGGCGAACACTGAAGCTTTCTTT
TRBJ1-2 | TRBV9 | NA | NA | CASSLRDTNYGYTF | TGTGCCAGCAGCCTCCGGGACACTAACTATGGCTACACCTTC
TRBJ2-1 | TRBV4-1 | TRBD2 | once | CASSLPPGGRVSEQFF | TGCGCCAGCAGCCTCCCCCCCGGGGGGAGAGTGAGTGAGCAGTTCTTC
TRBJ1-3 | TRBV19 | NA | NA | CASTSSSGNTIYF | TGTGCCAGTACCTCGAGCTCTGGAAACACCATATATTTT
TRBJ1-1 | TRBV10-2 | NA | NA | CASRGQVLAFF | TGCGCCAGCAGAGGGCAGGTGCTGGCTTTCTTT
TRBJ2-7 | TRBV28 | NA | NA | CASTPRSRVGVDEQYF | TGTGCCAGCACCCCTAGGTCGAGGGTCGGCGTGGACGAGCAGTACTTC
TRBJ1-5 | TRBV28 | NA | once | CASSYPSGNQPQHF | TGTGCCAGCAGTTATCCCTCGGGGAATCAGCCCCAGCATTTT
TRBJ2-6 | TRBV18 | NA | NA | CASSPQIRGASGANVLTF | TGTGCCAGCTCCCCCCAAATCAGGGGAGCAAGTGGGGCCAACGTCCTGACTTTC
TRBJ2-1 | TRBV18 | NA | NA | CASSIGGSYNEQFF | TGTGCCAGCTCGATTGGAGGATCCTACAATGAGCAGTTCTTC
TRBJ2-2 | TRBV19 | NA | NA | CASSSVPGNTGELFF | TGTGCCAGTAGTAGCGTGCCGGGGAACACCGGGGAGCTGTTTTTT
TRBJ1-4 | TRBV4-1 | TRBD1 | NA | CASSQDGATRGPNEKLFF | TGCGCCAGCAGCCAAGATGGGGCCACCAGGGGGCCTAATGAAAAACTGTTTTTT